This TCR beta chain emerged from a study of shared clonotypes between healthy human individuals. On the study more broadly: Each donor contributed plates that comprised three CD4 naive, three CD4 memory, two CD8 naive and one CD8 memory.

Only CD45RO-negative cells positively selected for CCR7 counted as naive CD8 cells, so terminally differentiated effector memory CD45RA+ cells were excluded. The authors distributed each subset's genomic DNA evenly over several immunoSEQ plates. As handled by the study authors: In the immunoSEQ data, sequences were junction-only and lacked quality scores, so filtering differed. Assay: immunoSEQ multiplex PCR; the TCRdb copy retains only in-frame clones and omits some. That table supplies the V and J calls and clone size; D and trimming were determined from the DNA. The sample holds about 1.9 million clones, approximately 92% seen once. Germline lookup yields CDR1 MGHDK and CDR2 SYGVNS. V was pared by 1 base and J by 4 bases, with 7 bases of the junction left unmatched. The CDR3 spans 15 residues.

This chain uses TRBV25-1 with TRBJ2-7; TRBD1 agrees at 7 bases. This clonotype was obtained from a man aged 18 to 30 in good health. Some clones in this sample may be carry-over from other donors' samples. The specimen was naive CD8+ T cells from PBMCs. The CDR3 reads CASSESTGPKYEQYF. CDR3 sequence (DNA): TGTGCCAGCAGTGAATCGACAGGGCCAAAATACGAGCAGTACTTC.